These 2 T cell receptor beta chains share one sample of origin, sequenced in a study of blood T cell repertoires in COVID-19. Data came from immunoSEQ multiplex PCR; TCRdb stores just in-frame clones and leaves some out. This sample has 200,000 to 300,000 clones; roughly 86% occur once, and the top ten carry over 7.5%. The sequenced sample was peripheral blood. The receptors derive from a man aged 35 to 55 who had recovered from COVID-19.

This sequence joins TRBV27 and TRBJ2-7, with D possibly being TRBD2 (7 bases). V was shortened by 3 bases and J by 2 bases, with 20 bases between the two germline ends. The CDR3 is made up of 17 amino acids. Germline V gene lookup returns CDR1 MNHEY and CDR2 SMNVEV (reference sequence). DNA for the CDR3: TGTGCCAGCAGTTTGTCTGGGTGGGGGGGCAAAACCTACGAGCAGTACTTC. It is translated as CASSLSGWGGKTYEQYF.

The chain is built from TRBV19 and TRBJ1-5; weak D call: TRBD1 (6 bases). Germline V gives CDR1 LNHDA, CDR2 SQIVND (reference sequence). This CDR3 contains 13 residues. V shed 4 bases and J shed 6 bases, with 10 bases lying between them. The CDR3 protein is CASSTGVVQPQHF. The CDR3 DNA sequence: TGTGCCAGTAGTACAGGGGTCGTTCAGCCCCAGCATTTT. Together with reference TRBV19 and TRBJ1-5, the CDR3 gives the full variable domain: DGGITQSPKYLFRKEGQNVTLSCEQNLNHDAMYWYRQDPGQGLRLIYYSQIVNDFQKGDIAEGYSVSREKKESFPLTVTSAQKNPTAFYLCASSTGVVQPQHFGDGTRLSIL.